This is a list of T cell receptor beta chains from one sample in a study of neurological immune-mediated disorders. TCRdb reprocessed the 5' RACE reads via MiXCR and lists one record per CDR3 protein. The table shows more than 50,000 distinct CDR3 sequences, with approximately 10% occurring only once. The sequencing input was PBMCs. These receptors originate from a man in his 60s in good health. The CDR3 runs from the conserved cysteine through the conserved F or W. Each record gives: D gene, clone size, V gene, J gene, CDR3 protein, CDR3 DNA. The D gene is left open where the match is weak. Rows may omit the clone size; those that give it use once, few, many or a size class.

>-|many|TRBV29-1|TRBJ2-7
CSVVGEAGDPYEQYF
TGCAGCGTTGTGGGCGAAGCAGGGGACCCCTACGAGCAGTACTTC
>-|many|TRBV12-3/TRBV12-4|TRBJ1-2
CASSPSGASFNYGYTF
TGTGCCAGCAGTCCCTCAGGGGCGTCTTTTAACTATGGCTACACCTTC
>TRBD2|-|TRBV6-5|TRBJ2-7
CASSSPTLAGASYEQYF
TGTGCCAGCAGTTCGCCGACCTTAGCGGGGGCGTCCTACGAGCAGTACTTC
>TRBD1|many|TRBV20-1|TRBJ2-7
CSASTATGASYEQYF
TGCAGTGCTAGTACAGCGACAGGGGCGTCCTACGAGCAGTACTTC
>-|-|TRBV4-3|TRBJ2-2
CASSPGERGTGELFF
TGCGCCAGCAGCCCGGGGGAAAGGGGTACCGGGGAGCTGTTTTTT
>-|many|TRBV5-1|TRBJ2-2
CASSSVAGLNTGELFF
TGCGCCAGCAGCTCAGTCGCGGGCCTCAACACCGGGGAGCTGTTTTTT
>-|many|TRBV7-2|TRBJ2-1
CASSPSGGPYNEQFF
TGTGCCAGCAGCCCCTCCGGGGGGCCCTACAATGAGCAGTTCTTC
>-|many|TRBV20-1|TRBJ2-5
CSASLQGRQETQYF
TGCAGTGCTAGTCTACAGGGACGGCAAGAGACCCAGTACTTC
>-|many|TRBV21-1|TRBJ2-3
CASSKVIAGTTDTQYF
TGTGCCAGCAGCAAAGTAATAGCGGGGACTACAGATACGCAGTATTTT
>-|many|TRBV5-1|TRBJ2-7
CASSLNEATNYEQYF
TGCGCCAGCAGCTTGAATGAGGCTACTAACTACGAGCAGTACTTC
>-|many|TRBV14|TRBJ1-1
CASSQGWNTEAFF
TGTGCCAGCAGCCAAGGGTGGAACACTGAAGCTTTCTTT
>TRBD1|many|TRBV5-1|TRBJ2-2
CASSTGPAGTGGTGELFF
TGCGCCAGCAGCACCGGCCCCGCTGGGACAGGAGGAACCGGGGAGCTGTTTTTT
>-|many|TRBV27|TRBJ2-7
CASSRAGEQYF
TGTGCCAGCAGCAGGGCGGGCGAGCAGTACTTC
>-|-|TRBV5-1|TRBJ1-1
CASSLEGAGGGTEAFF
TGCGCCAGCAGCTTGGAGGGCGCGGGGGGGGGCACTGAAGCTTTCTTT
>-|many|TRBV6-2/TRBV6-3|TRBJ1-2
CASSYGTSYSGGGYTF
TGTGCCAGCAGTTACGGGACCAGTTACTCCGGAGGTGGCTACACCTTC
>-|many|TRBV6-2/TRBV6-3|TRBJ1-1
CASSYRGHTEAFF
TGTGCCAGCAGTTACCGGGGGCACACTGAAGCTTTCTTT
>-|many|TRBV5-4|TRBJ2-1
CASSLPQGEQFF
TGTGCCAGCAGCTTGCCTCAGGGTGAGCAGTTCTTC
>-|many|TRBV29-1|TRBJ1-5
CSVGGNQPQHF
TGCAGCGTTGGTGGGAATCAGCCCCAGCATTTT
>-|many|TRBV7-2|TRBJ1-6
CASSPLGGPLHF
TGTGCCAGCAGCCCGCTCGGGGGGCCCCTCCACTTT
>TRBD1|many|TRBV5-1|TRBJ2-7
CASSQTGQTFYEQYF
TGCGCCAGCAGCCAGACGGGACAGACTTTCTACGAGCAGTACTTC
>-|many|TRBV24-1|TRBJ2-3
CATSDPRSTDTQYF
TGTGCCACCAGTGATCCCCGGAGCACAGATACGCAGTATTTT
>TRBD1|many|TRBV27|TRBJ2-1
CASIVTGGNNEQFF
TGTGCCAGCATTGTGACAGGGGGGAACAATGAGCAGTTCTTC
>TRBD1|many|TRBV5-1|TRBJ1-6
CASSLQDRGGSPLHF
TGCGCCAGCAGCTTACAGGACAGGGGCGGTTCACCCCTCCACTTT
>-|many|TRBV6-5|TRBJ2-5
CASSPGLGLGETQYF
TGTGCCAGCAGCCCCGGACTGGGACTCGGGGAGACCCAGTACTTC
>-|-|TRBV6-2/TRBV6-3|TRBJ1-5
CASSYEFRSNQPQHF
TGTGCCAGCAGTTACGAGTTCAGGAGCAATCAGCCCCAGCATTTT
>-|many|TRBV9|TRBJ2-2
CASSGSQGRTGELFF
TGTGCCAGCAGCGGGTCCCAGGGGAGAACCGGGGAGCTGTTTTTT
>-|-|TRBV28|TRBJ1-2
CASSSQGVDYGYTF
TGTGCCAGCAGTTCCCAGGGAGTTGACTATGGCTACACCTTC
>-|many|TRBV5-1|TRBJ1-1
CASSLESGRSEAFF
TGCGCCAGCAGCTTGGAGTCGGGACGGAGTGAAGCTTTCTTT
>-|many|TRBV21-1|TRBJ1-3
CASSKAKRTPDSGNTIYF
TGTGCCAGCAGCAAAGCTAAGAGGACCCCCGACTCTGGAAACACCATATATTTT
>TRBD1|many|TRBV5-1|TRBJ2-3
CASSPGGSDTQYF
TGCGCCAGCAGCCCAGGGGGCTCAGATACGCAGTATTTT
>-|many|TRBV7-2|TRBJ1-3
CASSLGDRGNTIYF
TGTGCCAGCAGCCTAGGGGATCGTGGAAACACCATATATTTT
>TRBD2|many|TRBV4-3|TRBJ2-5
CASSPASGGAWSYETQYF
TGCGCCAGCAGCCCCGCTAGCGGGGGGGCCTGGAGTTACGAGACCCAGTACTTC
>TRBD1|many|TRBV6-2/TRBV6-3|TRBJ2-1
CASSQGQGAYNEQFF
TGTGCCAGCAGCCAAGGACAGGGGGCCTACAATGAGCAGTTCTTC
>TRBD2|many|TRBV18|TRBJ2-3
CASSPPGLATDTQYF
TGTGCCAGCTCACCACCGGGACTAGCCACAGATACGCAGTATTTT
>-|-|TRBV5-5|TRBJ2-1
CASSLESRQFF
TGTGCCAGCAGCTTGGAATCTCGACAGTTCTTC
>-|-|TRBV20-1|TRBJ1-5
CSAGQLGNQPQHF
TGCAGTGCTGGACAACTGGGCAATCAGCCCCAGCATTTT
>-|many|TRBV7-2|TRBJ1-2
CASSSYIESLYGYTF
TGTGCCAGCAGCTCTTACATCGAGTCCCTGTATGGCTACACCTTC
>TRBD2|-|TRBV6-1|TRBJ2-1
CASSEGSGGASQFF
TGTGCCAGCAGTGAGGGTAGCGGGGGGGCCTCTCAGTTCTTC
>-|many|TRBV12-3/TRBV12-4|TRBJ1-5
CASSLGTPPNQPQHF
TGTGCCAGCAGTTTAGGGACACCCCCTAATCAGCCCCAGCATTTT
>-|many|TRBV5-5|TRBJ1-6
CASSLSQPDSYNSPLHF
TGTGCCAGCAGCTTGTCACAACCGGACTCCTATAATTCACCCCTCCACTTT
>-|many|TRBV5-1|TRBJ2-7
CASSSNTASYEQYF
TGCGCCAGCAGCTCGAACACCGCATCCTACGAGCAGTACTTC